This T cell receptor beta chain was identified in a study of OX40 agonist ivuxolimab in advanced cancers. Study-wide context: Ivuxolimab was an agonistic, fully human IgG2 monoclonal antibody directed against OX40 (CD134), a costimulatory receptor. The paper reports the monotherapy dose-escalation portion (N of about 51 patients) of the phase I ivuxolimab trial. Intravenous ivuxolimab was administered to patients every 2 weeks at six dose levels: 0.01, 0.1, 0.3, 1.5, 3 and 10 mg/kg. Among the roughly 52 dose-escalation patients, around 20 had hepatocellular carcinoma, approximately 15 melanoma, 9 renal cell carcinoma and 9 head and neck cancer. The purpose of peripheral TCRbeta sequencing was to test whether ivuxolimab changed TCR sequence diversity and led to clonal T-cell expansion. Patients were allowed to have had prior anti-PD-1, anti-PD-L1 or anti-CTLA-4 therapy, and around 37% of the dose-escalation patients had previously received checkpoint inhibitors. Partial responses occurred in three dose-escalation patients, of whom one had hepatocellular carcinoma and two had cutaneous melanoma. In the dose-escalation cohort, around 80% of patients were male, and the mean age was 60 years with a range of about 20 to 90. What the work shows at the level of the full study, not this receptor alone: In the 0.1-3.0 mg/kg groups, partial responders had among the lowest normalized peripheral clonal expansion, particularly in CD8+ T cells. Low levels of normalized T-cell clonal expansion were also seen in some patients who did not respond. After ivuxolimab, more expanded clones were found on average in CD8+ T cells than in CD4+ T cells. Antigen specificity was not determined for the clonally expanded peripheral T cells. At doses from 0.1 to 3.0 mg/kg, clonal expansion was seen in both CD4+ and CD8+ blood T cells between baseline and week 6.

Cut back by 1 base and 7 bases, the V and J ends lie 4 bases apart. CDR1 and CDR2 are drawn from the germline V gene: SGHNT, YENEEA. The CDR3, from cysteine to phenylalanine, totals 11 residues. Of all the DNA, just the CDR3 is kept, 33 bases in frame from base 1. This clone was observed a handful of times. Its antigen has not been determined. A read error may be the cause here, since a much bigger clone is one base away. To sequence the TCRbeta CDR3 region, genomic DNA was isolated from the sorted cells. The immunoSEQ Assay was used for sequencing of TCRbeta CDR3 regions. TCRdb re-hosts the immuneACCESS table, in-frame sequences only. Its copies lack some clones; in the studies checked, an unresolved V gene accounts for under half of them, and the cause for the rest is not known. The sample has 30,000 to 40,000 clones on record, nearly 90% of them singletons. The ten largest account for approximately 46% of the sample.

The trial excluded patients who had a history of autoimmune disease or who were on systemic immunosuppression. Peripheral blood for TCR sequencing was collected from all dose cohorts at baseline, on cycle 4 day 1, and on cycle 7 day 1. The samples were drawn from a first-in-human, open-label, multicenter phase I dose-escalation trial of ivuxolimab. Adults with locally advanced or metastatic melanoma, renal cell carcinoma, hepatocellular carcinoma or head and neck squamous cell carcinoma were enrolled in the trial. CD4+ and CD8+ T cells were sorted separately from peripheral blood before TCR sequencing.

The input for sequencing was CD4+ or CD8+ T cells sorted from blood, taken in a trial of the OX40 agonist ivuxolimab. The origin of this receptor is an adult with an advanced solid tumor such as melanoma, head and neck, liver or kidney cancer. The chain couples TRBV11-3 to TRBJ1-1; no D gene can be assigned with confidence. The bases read TGTGCCAGCAGCTTAGGGGATGAAGCTTTCTTT. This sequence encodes CASSLGDEAFF.